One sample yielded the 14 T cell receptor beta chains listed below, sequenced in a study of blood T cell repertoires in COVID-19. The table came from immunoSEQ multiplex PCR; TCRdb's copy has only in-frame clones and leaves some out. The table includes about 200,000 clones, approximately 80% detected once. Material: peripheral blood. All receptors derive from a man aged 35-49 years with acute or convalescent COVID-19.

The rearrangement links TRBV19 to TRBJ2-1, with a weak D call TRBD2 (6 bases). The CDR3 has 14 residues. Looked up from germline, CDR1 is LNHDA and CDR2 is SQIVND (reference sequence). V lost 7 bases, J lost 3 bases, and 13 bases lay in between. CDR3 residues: CASTGQDYYNEQFF. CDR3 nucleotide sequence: TGTGCCAGTACTGGGCAGGACTACTACAATGAGCAGTTCTTC.

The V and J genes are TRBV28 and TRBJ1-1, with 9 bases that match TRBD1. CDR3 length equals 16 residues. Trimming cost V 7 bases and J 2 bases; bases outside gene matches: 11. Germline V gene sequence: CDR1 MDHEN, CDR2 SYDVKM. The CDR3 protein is CASIPTQGAGNTEAFF. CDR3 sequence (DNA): TGTGCCAGCATACCCACACAGGGGGCTGGTAACACTGAAGCTTTCTTT.

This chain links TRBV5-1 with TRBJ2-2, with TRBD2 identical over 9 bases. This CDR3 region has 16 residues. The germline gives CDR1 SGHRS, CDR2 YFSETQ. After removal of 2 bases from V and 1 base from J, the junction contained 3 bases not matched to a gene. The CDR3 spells CASSFILAGNTGELFF. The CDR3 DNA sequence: TGCGCCAGCAGCTTCATACTAGCGGGGAACACCGGGGAGCTGTTTTTT.

The DNA of the CDR3 is TGCGCCAGTACGGGACAGGGCATTGAAGCTTTCTTT. Translating it yields CASTGQGIEAFF. The chain uses TRBV5-1 and TRBJ1-1; 9 bases match TRBD1. The CDR3 has 12 residues. The V gene's germline CDR1 is SGHRS and CDR2 YFSETQ. V shed 8 bases and J 7 bases; nucleotides not matched to a gene: 6.

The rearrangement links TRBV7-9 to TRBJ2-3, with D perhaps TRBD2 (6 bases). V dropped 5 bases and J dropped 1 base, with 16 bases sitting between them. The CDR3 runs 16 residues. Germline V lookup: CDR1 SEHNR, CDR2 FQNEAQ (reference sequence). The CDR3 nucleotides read TGTGCCAGCAGCCACGACTGGACGGGGGGCACAGATACGCAGTATTTT. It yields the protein CASSHDWTGGTDTQYF.

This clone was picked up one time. The CDR3 DNA reads as TGTGCCAGTAGTAGCACACACTATAGCAATCAGCCCCAGCATTTT. It encodes CASSSTHYSNQPQHF. The rearrangement uses TRBV19 and TRBJ1-5, with unresolved D. Germline V gene sequence: CDR1 LNHDA, CDR2 SQIVND (reference sequence). With 4 bases removed from V and 0 bases from J, the gap between germline ends came to 10 bases. The CDR3 sequence is 15 residues long.

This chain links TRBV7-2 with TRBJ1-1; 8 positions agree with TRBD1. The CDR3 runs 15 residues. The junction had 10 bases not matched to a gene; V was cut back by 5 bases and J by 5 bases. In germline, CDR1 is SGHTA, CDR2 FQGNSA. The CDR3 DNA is TGTGCCAGCAGCATCGGACAGGGAGGTTGGACTGAAGCTTTCTTT. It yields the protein CASSIGQGGWTEAFF. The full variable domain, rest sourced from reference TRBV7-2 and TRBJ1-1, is GAGVSQSPSNKVTEKGKDVELRCDPISGHTALYWYRQSLGQGLEFLIYFQGNSAPDKSGLPSDRFSAERTGGSVSTLTIQRTQQEDSAVYLCASSIGQGGWTEAFFGQGTRLTVV.

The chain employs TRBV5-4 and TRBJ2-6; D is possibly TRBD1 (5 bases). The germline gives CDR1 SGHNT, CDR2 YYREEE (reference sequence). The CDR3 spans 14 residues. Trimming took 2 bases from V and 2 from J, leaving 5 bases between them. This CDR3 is CASSLGAGANVLTF. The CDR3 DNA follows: TGTGCCAGCAGCTTAGGGGCTGGGGCCAACGTCCTGACTTTC.

CDR3: CASSTGDTYEQYF. In DNA form, the CDR3 reads TGTGCCAGTTCGACAGGGGACACCTACGAGCAGTACTTC. The V call is TRBV18, the J call TRBJ2-7; 8 bases fit TRBD1. V lost 9 bases and J lost 2; bases outside the gene matches: 6. CDR1 is KGHSH, CDR2 LQKENI, per germline. The CDR3 has 13 amino acids. The variable domain in full, completed from reference TRBV18 and TRBJ2-7, reads NAGVMQNPRHLVRRRGQEARLRCSPMKGHSHVYWYRQLPEEGLKFMVYLQKENIIDESGMPKERFSAEFPKEGPSILRIQQVVRGDSAAYFCASSTGDTYEQYFGPGTRLTVT.

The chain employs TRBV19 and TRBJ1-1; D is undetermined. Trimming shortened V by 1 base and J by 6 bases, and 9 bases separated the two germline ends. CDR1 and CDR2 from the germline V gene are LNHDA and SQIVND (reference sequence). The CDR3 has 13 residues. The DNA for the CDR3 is TGTGCCAGTAGTATAGCAGAGGGCGCTGAAGCTTTCTTT. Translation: CASSIAEGAEAFF.

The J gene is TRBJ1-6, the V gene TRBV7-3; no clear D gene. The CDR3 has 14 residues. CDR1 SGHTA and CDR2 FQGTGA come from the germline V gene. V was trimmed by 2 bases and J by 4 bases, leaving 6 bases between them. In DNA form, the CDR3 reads TGTGCCAGCAGCTTATCCGGGTATAATTCACCCCTCCACTTT. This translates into CASSLSGYNSPLHF. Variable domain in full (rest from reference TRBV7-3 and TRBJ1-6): GAGVSQTPSNKVTEKGKYVELRCDPISGHTALYWYRQSLGQGPEFLIYFQGTGAADDSGLPNDRFFAVRPEGSVSTLKIQRTERGDSAVYLCASSLSGYNSPLHFGNGTRLTVT.

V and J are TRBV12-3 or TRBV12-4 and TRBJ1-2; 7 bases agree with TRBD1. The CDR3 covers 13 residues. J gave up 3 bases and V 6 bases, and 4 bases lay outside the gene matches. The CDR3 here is CASRTGFDYGYTF. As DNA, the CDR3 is TGTGCCAGCAGGACAGGGTTCGACTATGGCTACACCTTC.

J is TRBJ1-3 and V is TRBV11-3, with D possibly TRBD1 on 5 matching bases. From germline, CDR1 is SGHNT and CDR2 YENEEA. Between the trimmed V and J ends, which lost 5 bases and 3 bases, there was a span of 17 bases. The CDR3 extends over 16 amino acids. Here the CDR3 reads CASSQGGNVGGNTIYF. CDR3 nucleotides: TGTGCCAGCAGCCAGGGTGGGAATGTCGGTGGAAACACCATATATTTT.

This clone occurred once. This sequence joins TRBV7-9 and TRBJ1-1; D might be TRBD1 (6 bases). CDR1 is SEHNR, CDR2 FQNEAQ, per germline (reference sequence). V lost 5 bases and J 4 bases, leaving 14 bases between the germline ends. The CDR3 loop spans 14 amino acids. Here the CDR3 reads CASSPQGQSTEAFF. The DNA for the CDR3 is TGTGCCAGCAGCCCCCAAGGACAGTCCACTGAAGCTTTCTTT.